This T cell receptor (beta chain) was obtained from a study of OX40 agonist ivuxolimab in advanced cancers. Study as a whole: Dose-escalation patients had hepatocellular carcinoma, melanoma, renal cell or head and neck cancer. Eligibility admitted prior anti-PD-1, anti-PD-L1 or anti-CTLA-4 therapy; about 39% had some. General observations from the study: At 0.1 to 3.0 mg/kg, clonal expansion of CD4+ and CD8+ blood T cells had occurred by week 6. Not determined was the antigen specificity of the expanded peripheral T cells.

Generated by immunoSEQ multiplex PCR, the TCRdb table keeps only in-frame clones and is missing some. In the table there are tens of thousands of clones, around nine tenths of which are singletons. This clone was seen a single time. The target antigen is unknown. The TCR sequence derives from an adult with an advanced solid tumor such as melanoma, head and neck, liver or kidney cancer. The sequenced sample was CD4+ or CD8+ T cells sorted from blood, obtained in a trial of the OX40 agonist ivuxolimab.

For the CDR3, the DNA is TGTGCCATCAGCCGAGCGGGAGGGGACACCGGGGAGCTGTTTTTT. Its translation is CAISRAGGDTGELFF. J is TRBJ2-2 and V is TRBV10-3; 10 bases line up with TRBD2. After removal of 6 bases from V and 3 bases from J, the junction contained 4 bases not matched to a gene. Germline assignment: CDR1 ENHRY and CDR2 SYGVKD. This CDR3 spans 15 amino acids.